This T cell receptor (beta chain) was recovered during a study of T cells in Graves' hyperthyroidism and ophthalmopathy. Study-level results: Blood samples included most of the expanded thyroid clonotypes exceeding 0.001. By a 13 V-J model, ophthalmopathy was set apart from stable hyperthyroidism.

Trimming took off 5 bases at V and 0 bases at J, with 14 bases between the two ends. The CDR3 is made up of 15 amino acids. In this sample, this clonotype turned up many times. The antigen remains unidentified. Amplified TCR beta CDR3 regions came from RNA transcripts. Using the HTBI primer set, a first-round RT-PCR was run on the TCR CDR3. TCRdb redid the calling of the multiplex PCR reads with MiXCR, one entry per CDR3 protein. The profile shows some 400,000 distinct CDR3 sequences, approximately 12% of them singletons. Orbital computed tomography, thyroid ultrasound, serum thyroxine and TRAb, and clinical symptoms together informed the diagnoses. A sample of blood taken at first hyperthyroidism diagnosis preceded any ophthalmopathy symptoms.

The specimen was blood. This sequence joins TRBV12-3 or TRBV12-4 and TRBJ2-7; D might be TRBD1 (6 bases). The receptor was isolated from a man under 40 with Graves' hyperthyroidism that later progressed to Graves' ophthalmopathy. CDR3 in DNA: TGTGCCAGCAGTCCGAGGGGGTTAAGCTCCTACGAGCAGTACTTC. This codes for CASSPRGLSSYEQYF.